The present TCR beta chain was sequenced within a study of OX40 agonist ivuxolimab in advanced cancers. Overall study context: The group had a mean age of around 60 years, ranged from roughly 23 to 85, and was 82.7% male. The study reported partial responses in three patients: one hepatocellular carcinoma, two cutaneous melanoma.

TCRdb keeps only in-frame clones here, not all; method: immunoSEQ multiplex PCR. Counted here are approximately 76,000 clones, 94% occurring once; the ten biggest clones make up approximately 11%. Sequencing used CD4+ or CD8+ T cells sorted from blood, obtained in a trial of the OX40 agonist ivuxolimab. The TCR comes from an adult with an advanced solid tumor such as melanoma, head and neck, liver or kidney cancer.

CDR3 region: CASSFAGGTQPQHF. Here the CDR3 DNA reads TGTGCCAGCAGCTTCGCAGGGGGCACTCAGCCCCAGCATTTT. This chain uses TRBV7-2 with TRBJ1-5; 8 bases fit TRBD1. V lost 3 bases, J lost 6 bases, and 4 bases stayed unmatched. Germline CDR1 SGHTA, CDR2 FQGNSA. CDR3 size: 14 residues.